This T cell receptor (beta chain) comes out of a study of T-cell reconstitution after alpha-beta-depleted transplantation in children. Study-wide findings and caveats: Expanded graft clones, several hundred of them, were reportedly the source of alpha-beta T cells about two months after transplant.

Unique molecular identifiers were incorporated into the prepared TCRbeta library. A single record per CDR3 protein comes from TCRdb applying MiXCR to the PCR reads. The table records approximately 300,000 distinct CDR3 sequences, around a tenth of them present only once. The table lists this clonotype with many counts. Its antigen is still unknown. This CDR3 contains 13 residues. Germline values: CDR1 SGDLS, CDR2 YYNGEE. V lost 2 bases, J lost 5 bases, and 11 bases lay in between. The J gene is TRBJ2-7, the V gene TRBV9; the D gene is possibly TRBD1 (6 bases). This clonotype was sampled from a boy less than two years old with acute myeloid leukemia, due to receive a stem cell transplant. The sequencing here drew on PBMCs, taken before TCRalphabeta/CD19-depleted stem cell transplant. The CDR3 DNA sequence: TGTGCCAGCAGCGTCGGCAGGGGAGACGAGCAGTACTTC. Amino acid sequence: CASSVGRGDEQYF.